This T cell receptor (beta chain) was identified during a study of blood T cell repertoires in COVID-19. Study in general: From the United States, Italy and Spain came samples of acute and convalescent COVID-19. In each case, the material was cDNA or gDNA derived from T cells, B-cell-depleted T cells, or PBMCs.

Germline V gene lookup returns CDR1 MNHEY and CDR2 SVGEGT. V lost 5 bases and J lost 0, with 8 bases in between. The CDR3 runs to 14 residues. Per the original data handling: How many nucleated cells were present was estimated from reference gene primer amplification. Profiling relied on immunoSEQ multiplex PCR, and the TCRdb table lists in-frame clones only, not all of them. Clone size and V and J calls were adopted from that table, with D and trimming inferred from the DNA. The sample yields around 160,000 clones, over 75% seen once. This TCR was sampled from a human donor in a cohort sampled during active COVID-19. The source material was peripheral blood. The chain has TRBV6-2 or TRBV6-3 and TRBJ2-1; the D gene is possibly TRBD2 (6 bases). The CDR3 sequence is CASSGDFSYNEQFF. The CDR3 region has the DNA TGTGCCAGCAGTGGGGACTTCTCCTACAATGAGCAGTTCTTC.